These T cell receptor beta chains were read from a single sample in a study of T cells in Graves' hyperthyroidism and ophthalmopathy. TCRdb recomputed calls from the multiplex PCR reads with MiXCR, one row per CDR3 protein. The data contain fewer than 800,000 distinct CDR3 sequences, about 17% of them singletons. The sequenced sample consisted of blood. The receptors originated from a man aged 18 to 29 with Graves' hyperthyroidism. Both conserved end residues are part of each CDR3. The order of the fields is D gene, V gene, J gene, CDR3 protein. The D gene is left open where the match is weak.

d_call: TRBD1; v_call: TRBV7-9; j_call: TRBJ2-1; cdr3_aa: CASSPPGGQSYNEQFF
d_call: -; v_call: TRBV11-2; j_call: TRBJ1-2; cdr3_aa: CASSLVGPNYGYTF
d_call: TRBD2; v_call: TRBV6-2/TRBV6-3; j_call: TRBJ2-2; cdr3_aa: CASSTSGGYGELFF
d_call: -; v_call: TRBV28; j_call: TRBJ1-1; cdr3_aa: CASSPPFGEDTEAFF
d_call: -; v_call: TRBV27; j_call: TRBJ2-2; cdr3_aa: CASRPGLIKSATGELFF
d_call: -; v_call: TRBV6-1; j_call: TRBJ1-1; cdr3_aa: CASSLLTAAEAFF
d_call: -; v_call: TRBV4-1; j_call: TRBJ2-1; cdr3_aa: CASSHGTRGDEQFF
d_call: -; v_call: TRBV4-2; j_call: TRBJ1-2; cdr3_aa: CASSQDLKGGYGYTF
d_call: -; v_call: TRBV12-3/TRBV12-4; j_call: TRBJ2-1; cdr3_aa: CAITLGSGRRDEQFF
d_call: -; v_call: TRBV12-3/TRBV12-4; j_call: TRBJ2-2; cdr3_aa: CASSSGRLGKELFF
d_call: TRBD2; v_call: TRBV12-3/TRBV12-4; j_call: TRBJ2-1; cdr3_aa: CASSPMGGSLNEQFF
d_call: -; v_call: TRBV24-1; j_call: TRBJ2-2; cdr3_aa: CATSDFGGTGELFF
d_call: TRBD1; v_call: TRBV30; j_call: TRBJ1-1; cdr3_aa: CAWSVRDSMNTEAFF
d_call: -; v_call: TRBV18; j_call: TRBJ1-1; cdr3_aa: CASSRDEGVGTEAFF
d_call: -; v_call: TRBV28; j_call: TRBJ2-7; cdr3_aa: CASSLSFLGRPYEQYF
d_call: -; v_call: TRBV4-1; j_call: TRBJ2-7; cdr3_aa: CASSHIPGAGEQYF
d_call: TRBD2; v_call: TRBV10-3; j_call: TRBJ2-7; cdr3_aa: CAISGLAASYEQYF
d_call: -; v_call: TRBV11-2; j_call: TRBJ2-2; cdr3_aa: CASSDNPTRTGPGELFF
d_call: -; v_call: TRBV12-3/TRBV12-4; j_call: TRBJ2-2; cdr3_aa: CASSSQYGGELFF
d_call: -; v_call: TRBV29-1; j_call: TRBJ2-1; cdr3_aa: CSVEWHRGPSYNEQFF
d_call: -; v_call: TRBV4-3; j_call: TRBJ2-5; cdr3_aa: CASSQDVWETQYF
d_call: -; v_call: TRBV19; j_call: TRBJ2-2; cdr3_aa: CASSIDPRARAGELFF
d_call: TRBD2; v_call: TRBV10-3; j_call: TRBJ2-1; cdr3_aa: CAINAGRERPSYNEQFF
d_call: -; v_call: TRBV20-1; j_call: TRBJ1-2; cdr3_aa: CSAPGTRWGYTF
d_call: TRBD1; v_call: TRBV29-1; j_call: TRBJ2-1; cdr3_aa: CSYSQGGNVYNEQFF
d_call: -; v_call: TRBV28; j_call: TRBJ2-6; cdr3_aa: CASSFGRRYSGANVLTF
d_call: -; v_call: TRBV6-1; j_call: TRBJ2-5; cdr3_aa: CASGYTRETQYF
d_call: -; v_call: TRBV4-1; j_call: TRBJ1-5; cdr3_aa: CASSSTSSVTQPQHF
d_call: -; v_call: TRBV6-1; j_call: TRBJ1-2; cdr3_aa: CASSEVIINGYTF
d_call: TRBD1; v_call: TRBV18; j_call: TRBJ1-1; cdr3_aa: CASSQLTGETEAFF
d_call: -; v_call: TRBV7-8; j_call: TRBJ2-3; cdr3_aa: CASSDASPPDTQYF
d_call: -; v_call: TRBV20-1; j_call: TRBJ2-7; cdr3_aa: CSARLDDYEQYF
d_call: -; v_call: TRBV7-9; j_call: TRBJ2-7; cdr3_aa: CASSLAGEYEQYF
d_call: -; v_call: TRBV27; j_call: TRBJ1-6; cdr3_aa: CASSPLQGVNSPLHF
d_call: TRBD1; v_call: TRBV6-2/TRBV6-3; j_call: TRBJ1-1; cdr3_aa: CASSYPQGEDTEAFF
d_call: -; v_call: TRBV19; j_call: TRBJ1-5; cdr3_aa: CASNYRPNNQPQHF
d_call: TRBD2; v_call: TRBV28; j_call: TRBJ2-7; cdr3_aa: CASITLAGGRYEQYF
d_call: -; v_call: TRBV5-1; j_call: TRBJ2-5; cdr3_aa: CASSGFTGETQYF
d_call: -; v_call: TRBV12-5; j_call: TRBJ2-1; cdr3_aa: CASGRTSYNEQFF
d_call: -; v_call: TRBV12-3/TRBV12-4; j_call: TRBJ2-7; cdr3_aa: CASSLQLSEQYF
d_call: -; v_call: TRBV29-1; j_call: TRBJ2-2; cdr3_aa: CSVHEPGTGELFF